This TCR beta chain derives from a study of blood T cell repertoires in COVID-19. Study in general: The study drew acute and convalescent COVID-19 samples from the United States, Italy and Spain. Sample material is recorded as cDNA or gDNA derived from T cells, B-cell-depleted T cells, or PBMCs.

Per the authors' pipeline: Amplification from reference gene primers served as the basis for estimated nucleated cell counts. Profiled with immunoSEQ multiplex PCR; TCRdb holds only in-frame clones, not every one. V, J and clone size derive from that table, while D and trimming were established from the DNA sequence. Of 150,000 or so clones listed, approximately 80% were seen once; the top ten hold roughly 1.5%. Germline values: CDR1 SEHNR, CDR2 FQNEAQ (reference sequence). The CDR3 is made up of 14 amino acids. With V trimmed by 5 bases and J by 3 bases, 6 bases remained unmatched. The sample consisted of peripheral blood. The chain combines TRBV7-9 with TRBJ1-2, with 7 nucleotides matching TRBD1. The receptor was isolated from a human donor in a cohort sampled during active COVID-19. This chain's CDR3 is CASSPDREDYGYTF. For the CDR3, the DNA is TGTGCCAGCAGCCCCGACAGGGAGGACTATGGCTACACCTTC.